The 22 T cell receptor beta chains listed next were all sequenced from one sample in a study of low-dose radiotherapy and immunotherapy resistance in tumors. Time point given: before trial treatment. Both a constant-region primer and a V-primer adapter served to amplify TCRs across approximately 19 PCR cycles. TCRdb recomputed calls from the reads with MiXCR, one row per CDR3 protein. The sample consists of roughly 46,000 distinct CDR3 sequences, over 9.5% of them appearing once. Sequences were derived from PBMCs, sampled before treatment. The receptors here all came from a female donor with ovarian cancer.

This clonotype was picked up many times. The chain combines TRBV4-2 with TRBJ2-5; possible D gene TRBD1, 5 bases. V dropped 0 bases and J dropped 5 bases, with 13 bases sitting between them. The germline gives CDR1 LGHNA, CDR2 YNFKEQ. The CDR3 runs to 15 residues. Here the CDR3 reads CASSQDRGQGETQYF. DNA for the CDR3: TGTGCCAGCAGCCAAGATCGAGGCCAGGGTGAGACCCAGTACTTC.

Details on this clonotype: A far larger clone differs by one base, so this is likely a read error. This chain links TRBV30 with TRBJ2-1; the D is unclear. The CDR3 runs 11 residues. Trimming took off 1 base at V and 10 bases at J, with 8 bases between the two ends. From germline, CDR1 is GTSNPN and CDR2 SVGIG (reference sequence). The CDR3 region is CAWSGAYEQFF. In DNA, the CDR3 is TGTGCCTGGAGTGGGGCCTACGAGCAGTTCTTC.

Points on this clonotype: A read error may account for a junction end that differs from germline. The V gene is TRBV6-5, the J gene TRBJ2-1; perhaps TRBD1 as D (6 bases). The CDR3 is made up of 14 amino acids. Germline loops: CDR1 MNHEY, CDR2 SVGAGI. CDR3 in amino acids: CVSMPEGQSYEQFF. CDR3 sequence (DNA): TGTGTCAGCATGCCCGAAGGACAGTCCTACGAGCAGTTCTTC.

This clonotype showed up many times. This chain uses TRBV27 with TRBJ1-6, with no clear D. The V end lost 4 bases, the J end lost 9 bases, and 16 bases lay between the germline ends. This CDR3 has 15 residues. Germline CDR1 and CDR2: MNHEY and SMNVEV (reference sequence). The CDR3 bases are TGTGCCAGCAGTTCCCCGGGCCCGGCAAGTTCACCCCTCCACTTT. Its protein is CASSSPGPASSPLHF.

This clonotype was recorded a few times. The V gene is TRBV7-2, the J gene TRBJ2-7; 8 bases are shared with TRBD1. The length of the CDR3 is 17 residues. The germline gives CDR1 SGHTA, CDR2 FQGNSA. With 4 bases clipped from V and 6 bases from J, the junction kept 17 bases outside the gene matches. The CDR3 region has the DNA TGTGCCAGCAGCTCACCCTTCCGGACAGGGAACGGTGGCGAGCAGTACTTC. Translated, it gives CASSSPFRTGNGGEQYF.

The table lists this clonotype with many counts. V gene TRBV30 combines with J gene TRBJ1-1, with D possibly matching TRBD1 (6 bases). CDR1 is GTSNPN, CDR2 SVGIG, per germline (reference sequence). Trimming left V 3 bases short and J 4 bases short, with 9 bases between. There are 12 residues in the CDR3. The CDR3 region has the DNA TGTGCCTGGAGCCAGGGGCCCACTGAAGCTTTCTTT. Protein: CAWSQGPTEAFF. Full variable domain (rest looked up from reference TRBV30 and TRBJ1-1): SQTIHQWPATLVQPVGSPLSLECTVEGTSNPNLYWYRQAAGRGLQLLFYSVGIGQISSEVPQNLSASRPQDRQFILSSKKLLLSDSGFYLCAWSQGPTEAFFGQGTRLTVV.

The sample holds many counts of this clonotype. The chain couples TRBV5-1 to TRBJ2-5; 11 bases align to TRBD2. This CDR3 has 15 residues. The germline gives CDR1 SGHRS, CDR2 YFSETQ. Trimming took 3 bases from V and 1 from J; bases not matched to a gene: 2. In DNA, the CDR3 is TGCGCCAGCAGCTCGGGACTAGCGGTCCAAGAGACCCAGTACTTC. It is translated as CASSSGLAVQETQYF.

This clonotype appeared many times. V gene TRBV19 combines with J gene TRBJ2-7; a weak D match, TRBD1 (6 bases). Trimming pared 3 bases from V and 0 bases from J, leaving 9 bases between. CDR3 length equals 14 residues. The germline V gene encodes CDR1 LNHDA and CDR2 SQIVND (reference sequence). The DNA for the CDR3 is TGTGCCAGTAGTATGGACAGAAGCTCCTACGAGCAGTACTTC. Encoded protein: CASSMDRSSYEQYF.

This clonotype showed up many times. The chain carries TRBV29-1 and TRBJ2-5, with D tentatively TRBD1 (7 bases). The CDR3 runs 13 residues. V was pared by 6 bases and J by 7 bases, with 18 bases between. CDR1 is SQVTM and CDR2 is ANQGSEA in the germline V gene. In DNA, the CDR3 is TGCAGCGTCGACGCCTGGCAGGGGGGGACCCAGTACTTC. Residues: CSVDAWQGGTQYF.

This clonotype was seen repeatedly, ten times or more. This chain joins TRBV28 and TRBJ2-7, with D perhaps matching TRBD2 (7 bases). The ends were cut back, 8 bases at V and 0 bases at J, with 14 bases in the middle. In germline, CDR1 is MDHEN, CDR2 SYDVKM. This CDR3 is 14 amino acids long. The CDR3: CASGRGPSSYEQYF. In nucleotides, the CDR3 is TGTGCCAGCGGGCGGGGGCCTAGCTCCTACGAGCAGTACTTC.

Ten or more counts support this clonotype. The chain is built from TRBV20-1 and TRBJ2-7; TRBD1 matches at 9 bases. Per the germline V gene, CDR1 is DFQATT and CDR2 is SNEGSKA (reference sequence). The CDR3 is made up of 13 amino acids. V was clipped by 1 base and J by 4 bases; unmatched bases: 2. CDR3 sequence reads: CSARGDREYEQYF. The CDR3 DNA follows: TGCAGTGCTAGAGGGGACAGGGAGTACGAGCAGTACTTC.

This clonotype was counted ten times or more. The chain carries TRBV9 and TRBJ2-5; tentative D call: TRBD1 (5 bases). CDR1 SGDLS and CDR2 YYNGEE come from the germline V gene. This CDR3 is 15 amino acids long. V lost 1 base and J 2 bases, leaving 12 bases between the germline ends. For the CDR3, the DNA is TGTGCCAGCAGCGTACTAGGGGCAGTGCAAGAGACCCAGTACTTC. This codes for CASSVLGAVQETQYF.

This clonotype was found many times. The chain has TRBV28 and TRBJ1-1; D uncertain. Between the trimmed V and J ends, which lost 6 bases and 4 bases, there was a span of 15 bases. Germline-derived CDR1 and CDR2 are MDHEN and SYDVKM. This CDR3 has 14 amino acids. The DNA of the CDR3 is TGTGCCAGCAGCCTAATCCAGATGGGCACTGAAGCTTTCTTT. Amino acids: CASSLIQMGTEAFF.

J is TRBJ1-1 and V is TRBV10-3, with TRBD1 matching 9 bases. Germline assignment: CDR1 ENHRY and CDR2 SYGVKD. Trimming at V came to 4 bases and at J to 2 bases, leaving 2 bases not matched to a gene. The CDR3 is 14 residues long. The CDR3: CAISGTGGNTEAFF. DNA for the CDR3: TGTGCCATCAGTGGAACAGGGGGCAACACTGAAGCTTTCTTT.

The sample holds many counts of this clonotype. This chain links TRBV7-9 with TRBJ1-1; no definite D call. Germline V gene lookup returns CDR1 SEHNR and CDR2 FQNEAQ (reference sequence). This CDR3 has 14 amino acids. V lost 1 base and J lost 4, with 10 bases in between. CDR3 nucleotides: TGTGCCAGCAGCTTAGTGGTAGGAACCACTGAAGCTTTCTTT. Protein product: CASSLVVGTTEAFF.

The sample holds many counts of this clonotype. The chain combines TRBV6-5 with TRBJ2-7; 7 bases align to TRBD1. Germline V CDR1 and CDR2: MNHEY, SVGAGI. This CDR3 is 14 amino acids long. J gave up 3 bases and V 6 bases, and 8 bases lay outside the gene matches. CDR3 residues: CASSAWQGDYEQYF. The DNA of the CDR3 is TGTGCCAGCAGCGCCTGGCAGGGGGACTACGAGCAGTACTTC.

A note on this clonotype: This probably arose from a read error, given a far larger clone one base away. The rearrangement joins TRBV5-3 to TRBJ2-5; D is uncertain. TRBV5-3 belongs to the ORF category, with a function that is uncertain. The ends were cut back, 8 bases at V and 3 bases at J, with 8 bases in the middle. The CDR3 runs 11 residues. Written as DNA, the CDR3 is TGTGCCAGCAGACAAAAAGAGACCCAGTACTTC. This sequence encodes CASRQKETQYF.

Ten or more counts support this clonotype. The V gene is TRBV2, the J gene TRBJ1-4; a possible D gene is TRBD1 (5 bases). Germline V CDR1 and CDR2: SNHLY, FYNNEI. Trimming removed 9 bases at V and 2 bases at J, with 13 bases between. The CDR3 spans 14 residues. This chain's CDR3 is CASRSDSTNEKLFF. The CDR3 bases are TGTGCCAGTAGATCCGACAGCACTAATGAAAAACTGTTTTTT. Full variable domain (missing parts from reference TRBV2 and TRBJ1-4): EPEVTQTPSHQVTQMGQEVILRCVPISNHLYFYWYRQILGQKVEFLVSFYNNEISEKSEIFDDQFSVERPDGSNFTLKIRSTKLEDSAMYFCASRSDSTNEKLFFGSGTQLSVL.

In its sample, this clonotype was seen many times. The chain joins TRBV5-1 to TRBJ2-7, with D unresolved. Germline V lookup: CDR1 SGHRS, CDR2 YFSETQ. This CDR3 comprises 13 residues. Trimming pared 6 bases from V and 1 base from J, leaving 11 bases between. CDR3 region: CASKPPESYEQYF. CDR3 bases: TGCGCCAGCAAACCCCCCGAGTCCTACGAGCAGTACTTC.

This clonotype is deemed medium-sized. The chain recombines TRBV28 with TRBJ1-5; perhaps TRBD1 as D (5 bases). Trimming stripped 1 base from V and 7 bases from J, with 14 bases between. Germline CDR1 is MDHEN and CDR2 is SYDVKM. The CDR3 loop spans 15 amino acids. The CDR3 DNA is TGTGCCAGCAGTTTATCTGGCAGGGTCGGACAGCCCCAGCATTTT. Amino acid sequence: CASSLSGRVGQPQHF.

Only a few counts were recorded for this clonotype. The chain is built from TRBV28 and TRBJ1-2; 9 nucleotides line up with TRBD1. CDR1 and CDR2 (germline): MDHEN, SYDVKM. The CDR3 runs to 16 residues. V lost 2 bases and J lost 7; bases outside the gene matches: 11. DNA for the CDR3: TGTGCCAGCAGTTTACCGTTACCGGGACAGGGTCCTGGCTACACCTTC. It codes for CASSLPLPGQGPGYTF.

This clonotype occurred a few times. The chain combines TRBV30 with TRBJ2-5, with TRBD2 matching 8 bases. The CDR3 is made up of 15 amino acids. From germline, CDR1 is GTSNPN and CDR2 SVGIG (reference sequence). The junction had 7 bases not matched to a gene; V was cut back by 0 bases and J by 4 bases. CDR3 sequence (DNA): TGTGCCTGGAGTGTACGGGGCGGGGGGAGAGAGACCCAGTACTTC. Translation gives CAWSVRGGGRETQYF.